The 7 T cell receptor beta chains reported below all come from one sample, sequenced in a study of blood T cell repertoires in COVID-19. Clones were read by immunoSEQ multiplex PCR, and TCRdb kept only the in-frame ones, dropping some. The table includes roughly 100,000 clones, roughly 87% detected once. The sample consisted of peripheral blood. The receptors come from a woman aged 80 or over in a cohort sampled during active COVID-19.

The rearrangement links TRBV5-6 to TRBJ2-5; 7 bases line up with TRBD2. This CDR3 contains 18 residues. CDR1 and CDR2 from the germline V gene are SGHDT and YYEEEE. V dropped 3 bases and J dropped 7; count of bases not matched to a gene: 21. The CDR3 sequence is CASSSGGLDSGNRATQYF. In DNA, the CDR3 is TGTGCCAGCAGCTCAGGAGGACTAGATTCGGGGAATAGGGCGACCCAGTACTTC.

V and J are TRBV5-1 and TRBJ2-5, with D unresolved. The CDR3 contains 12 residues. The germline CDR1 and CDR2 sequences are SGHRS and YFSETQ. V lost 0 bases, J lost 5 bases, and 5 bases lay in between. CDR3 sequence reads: CASSLAAETQYF. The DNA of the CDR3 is TGCGCCAGCAGCTTGGCCGCGGAGACCCAGTACTTC.

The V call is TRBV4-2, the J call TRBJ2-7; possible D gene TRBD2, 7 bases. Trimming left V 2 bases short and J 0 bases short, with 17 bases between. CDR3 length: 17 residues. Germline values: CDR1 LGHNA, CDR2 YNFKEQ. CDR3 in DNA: TGTGCCAGCAGCCAACGTAGGAGGGGGGGGGACTCCTACGAGCAGTACTTC. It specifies CASSQRRRGGDSYEQYF.

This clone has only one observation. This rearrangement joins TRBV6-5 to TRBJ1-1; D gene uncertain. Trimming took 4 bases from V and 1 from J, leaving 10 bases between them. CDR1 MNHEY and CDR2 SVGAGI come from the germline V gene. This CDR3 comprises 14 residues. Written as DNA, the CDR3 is TGTGCCAGCAGTTCACACTCGGGGAACACTGAAGCTTTCTTT. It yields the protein CASSSHSGNTEAFF.

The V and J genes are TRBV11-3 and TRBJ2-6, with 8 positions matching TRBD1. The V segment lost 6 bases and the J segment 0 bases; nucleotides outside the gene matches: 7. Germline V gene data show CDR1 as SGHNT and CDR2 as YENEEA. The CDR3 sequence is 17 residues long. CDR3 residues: CASSSGQGSSGANVLTF. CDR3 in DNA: TGTGCCAGCAGTTCTGGACAGGGAAGCTCTGGGGCCAACGTCCTGACTTTC.

CDR3 protein: CASSPGAVLAKNIQYF. Here the CDR3 DNA reads TGTGCCAGCAGCCCAGGGGCTGTACTTGCCAAAAACATTCAGTACTTC. The chain joins TRBV11-2 to TRBJ2-4; D perhaps matches TRBD1 (6 bases). Per germline, CDR1 SGHAT and CDR2 FQNNGV. The CDR3 is 16 residues long. V lost 5 bases to trimming and J lost 1 base, with 15 bases between them. Based on the CDR3 plus reference TRBV11-2 and TRBJ2-4, the full variable domain is EAGVAQSPRYKIIEKRQSVAFWCNPISGHATLYWYQQILGQGPKLLIQFQNNGVVDDSQLPKDRFSAERLKGVDSTLKIQPAKLEDSAVYLCASSPGAVLAKNIQYFGAGTRLSVL.

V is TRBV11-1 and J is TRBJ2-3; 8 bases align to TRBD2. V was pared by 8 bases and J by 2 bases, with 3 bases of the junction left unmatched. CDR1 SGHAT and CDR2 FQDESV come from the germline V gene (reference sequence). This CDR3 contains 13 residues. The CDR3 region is CASHSGATDTQYF. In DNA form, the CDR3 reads TGTGCCAGCCATAGCGGGGCCACAGATACGCAGTATTTT.